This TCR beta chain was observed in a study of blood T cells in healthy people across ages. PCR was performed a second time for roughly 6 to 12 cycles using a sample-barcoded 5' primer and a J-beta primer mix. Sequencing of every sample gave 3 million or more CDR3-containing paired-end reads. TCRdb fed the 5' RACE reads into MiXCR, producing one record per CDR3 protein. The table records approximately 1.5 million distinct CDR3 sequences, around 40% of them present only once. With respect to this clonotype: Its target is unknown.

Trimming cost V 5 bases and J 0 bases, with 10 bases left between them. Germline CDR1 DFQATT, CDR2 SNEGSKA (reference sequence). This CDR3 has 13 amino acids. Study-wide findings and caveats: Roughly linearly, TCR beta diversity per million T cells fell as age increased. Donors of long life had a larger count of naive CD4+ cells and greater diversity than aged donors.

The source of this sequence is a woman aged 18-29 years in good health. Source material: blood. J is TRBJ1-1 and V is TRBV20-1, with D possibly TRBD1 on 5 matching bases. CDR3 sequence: CSARREMNTEAFF. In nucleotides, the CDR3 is TGCAGTGCTCGCAGGGAAATGAACACTGAAGCTTTCTTT.